This T cell receptor beta chain was captured in a study of cytomegalovirus exposure and HLA in healthy donors. Study outcomes and limitations: In a later analysis, a missense DCLRE1C variant was linked to TCR beta V- and J-gene trimming. Most sequenced TCRs were rare (though some public TCRs occurred in many donors). Later examination showed HLA-associated TCR beta chains had greater clonal expansion than equally common others.

This CDR3 contains 14 residues. J gave up 7 bases and V 6 bases, and 9 bases lay outside the gene matches. In germline, CDR1 is GTSNPN, CDR2 SVGIG (reference sequence). Primers included in the PCR were 60 Vbeta and 13 Jbeta primers. Sequencing was performed with immunoSEQ multiplex PCR; in TCRdb, only in-frame clones are kept and a portion is missing. The sample gives about 83,000 clones, just over 70% of which show up once; around 8% is in the top ten. This clone was observed a handful of times. The antigen is unknown. The chain couples TRBV30 to TRBJ1-4; 9 bases are shared with TRBD1. Sequencing was carried out using PBMCs. The receptor was derived from a man in his sixties in good health and CMV-seronegative. CDR3 sequence (DNA): TGTGCCTGCCAACAGGGGGCAAAGGGTGAAAAACTGTTTTTT. Protein: CACQQGAKGEKLFF. The complete variable domain, with remaining parts taken from reference TRBV30 and TRBJ1-4, reads SQTIHQWPATLVQPVGSPLSLECTVEGTSNPNLYWYRQAAGRGLQLLFYSVGIGQISSEVPQNLSASRPQDRQFILSSKKLLLSDSGFYLCACQQGAKGEKLFFGSGTQLSVL.